This T cell receptor beta chain comes out of a study of blood T cell repertoires in COVID-19. For the study at large: Acute and convalescent COVID-19 specimens originated in the United States, Italy and Spain. From T cells, B-cell-depleted T cells, or PBMCs came the material, which was cDNA or gDNA.

Measured with immunoSEQ multiplex PCR; TCRdb has only the in-frame clones, and not every one. The sample records a few hundred thousand clones, more than 85% being singletons. Germline CDR1 reads SGHNT; CDR2 reads YYREEE (reference sequence). V was trimmed by 0 bases and J by 4 bases, leaving 10 bases between them. The CDR3 totals 14 residues. Self-reported history from a screening survey and questionnaire set each donor's cohort. The TCR comes from a woman aged 25 to 39 who had recovered from COVID-19. The V and J genes are TRBV5-4 and TRBJ1-2; maybe TRBD1 (5 bases). What was sequenced was PBMCs or T cells enriched from blood (not recorded which). CDR3: CASSLVGGVYGYTF. CDR3 DNA sequence: TGTGCCAGCAGCTTGGTAGGAGGGGTCTATGGCTACACCTTC.